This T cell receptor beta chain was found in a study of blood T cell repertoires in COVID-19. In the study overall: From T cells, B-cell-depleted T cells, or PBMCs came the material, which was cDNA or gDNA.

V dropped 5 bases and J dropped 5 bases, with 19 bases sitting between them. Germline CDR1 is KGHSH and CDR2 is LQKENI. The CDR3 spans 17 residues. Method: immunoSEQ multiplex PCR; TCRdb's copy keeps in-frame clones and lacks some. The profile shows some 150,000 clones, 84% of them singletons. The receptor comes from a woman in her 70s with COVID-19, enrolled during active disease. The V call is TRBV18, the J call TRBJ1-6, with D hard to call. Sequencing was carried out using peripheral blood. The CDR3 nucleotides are TGTGCCAGCTCAAACCACATTGTACGGACTGATAATTCACCCCTCCACTTT. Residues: CASSNHIVRTDNSPLHF.